The 19 T cell receptor beta chains reported below all come from one sample, sequenced in a study of shared clonotypes between healthy human individuals. The data were produced by immunoSEQ multiplex PCR, yet TCRdb's version contains in-frame clones alone and is incomplete. The table lists about 2.4 million clones, roughly 93% of them singletons. The specimen was naive CD4+ T cells from PBMCs. Described subset: CD45RA+ positively selected. Receptors originate from a young man in good health. Some clones in this sample may be carry-over from other donors' samples.

The rearrangement uses TRBV5-1 and TRBJ1-1; D unclear. The V gene lost 0 bases and the J gene lost 1 base, with 13 bases spanning the gap. Germline V gives CDR1 SGHRS, CDR2 YFSETQ. CDR3 size: 16 residues. The CDR3 loop reads CASSLVSAARNTEAFF. The CDR3 nucleotides read TGCGCCAGCAGCTTGGTAAGCGCCGCTAGGAACACTGAAGCTTTCTTT. Combining the CDR3 with reference TRBV5-1 and TRBJ1-1 gives the whole variable domain KAGVTQTPRYLIKTRGQQVTLSCSPISGHRSVSWYQQTPGQGLQFLFEYFSETQRNKGNFPGRFSGRQFSNSRSEMNVSTLELGDSALYLCASSLVSAARNTEAFFGQGTRLTVV.

The rearrangement joins TRBV28 to TRBJ2-7; D unresolved. Trimming cost V 2 bases and J 7 bases, with 6 bases left between them. The CDR3 contains 11 residues. CDR1 MDHEN and CDR2 SYDVKM come from the germline V gene. CDR3 coding DNA: TGTGCCAGCAGTTTAGATAAAGAGCAGTACTTC. Amino acids: CASSLDKEQYF.

The V call is TRBV12-5, the J call TRBJ1-1; no definite D call. CDR3 length equals 15 residues. Germline assignment: CDR1 LGHNT and CDR2 FRNRAP. V was cut by 1 base and J by 1 base, with 10 bases left in between. CDR3 sequence reads: CASGLGRTGNTEAFF. The CDR3 DNA reads TGTGCTAGTGGTTTGGGCCGAACGGGGAACACTGAAGCTTTCTTT.

In DNA form, the CDR3 reads TGTGCCAGCAGTTTATTTAGGCGAGGGGTGAACACTGAAGCTTTCTTT. This codes for CASSLFRRGVNTEAFF. This chain uses TRBV27 with TRBJ1-1; TRBD1 might be the D (5 bases). This CDR3 has 16 residues. Germline CDR1 and CDR2: MNHEY and SMNVEV (reference sequence). V shed 1 base and J shed 0 bases, with 12 bases lying between them.

The chain employs TRBV5-1 and TRBJ2-7; TRBD1 matches 8 bases. Germline V gene data show CDR1 as SGHRS and CDR2 as YFSETQ. The CDR3 has 13 residues. Trimming at V came to 5 bases and at J to 5 bases, leaving 6 bases not matched to a gene. This CDR3 is CASRKDRANEQYF. In DNA form, the CDR3 reads TGCGCCAGCAGGAAGGACAGGGCTAACGAGCAGTACTTC.

The chain employs TRBV7-8 and TRBJ2-5; a weak D match, TRBD2 (6 bases). Trimming cost V 5 bases and J 1 base, with 11 bases left between them. The CDR3 runs 14 residues. Germline CDR1 and CDR2: SGHVS and FQNEAQ. DNA for the CDR3: TGTGCCAGCAGCGGAACGGGACTCCAAGAGACCCAGTACTTC. This gives the protein CASSGTGLQETQYF.

The chain carries TRBV19 and TRBJ1-5; D ambiguous. The CDR3 runs to 15 residues. Between the trimmed V and J ends, which lost 6 bases and 5 bases, there was a span of 17 bases. From germline, CDR1 is LNHDA and CDR2 SQIVND (reference sequence). The CDR3 region is CASRATGTSYQPQHF. The CDR3 nucleotides are TGTGCCAGTAGAGCTACGGGTACGTCATATCAGCCCCAGCATTTT.

V usage is TRBV6-4 and J usage is TRBJ2-3; D uncertain. This CDR3 spans 10 amino acids. Trimming took off 8 bases at V and 2 bases at J, with 2 bases between the two ends. CDR1 MRHNA and CDR2 SNTAGT come from the germline V gene. DNA for the CDR3: TGTGCCAGCCCCACAGATACGCAGTATTTT. It is translated as CASPTDTQYF.

This sequence joins TRBV5-1 and TRBJ2-1, with D tentatively TRBD2 (7 bases). Germline V CDR1 and CDR2: SGHRS, YFSETQ. The CDR3 extends over 16 amino acids. V was cut by 4 bases and J by 1 base, with 15 bases left in between. The CDR3 region has the DNA TGCGCCAGCAGCCAGGGGAGGGAGGTGTCCTACAATGAGCAGTTCTTC. Its translation: CASSQGREVSYNEQFF.

Only one count was recorded for this clone. The same CDR3 arises from other DNA sequences in this sample as well. The rearrangement joins TRBV19 to TRBJ1-1; D might be TRBD1 (6 bases). Germline values: CDR1 LNHDA, CDR2 SQIVND (reference sequence). This CDR3 region has 13 residues. V was clipped by 5 bases and J by 1 base, with 8 bases between them. This CDR3 reads CASSLQGNTEAFF. In DNA, the CDR3 is TGTGCCAGTAGTCTACAGGGGAACACTGAAGCTTTCTTT.

The chain couples TRBV25-1 to TRBJ2-7, with TRBD1 as a possible D gene (5 bases). CDR3 size: 12 residues. V shed 8 bases and J shed 9 bases, with 17 bases lying between them. Germline CDR1 MGHDK, CDR2 SYGVNS. DNA for the CDR3: TGTGCCAGCGCCGAAGGGGCGCTTGGGCAGTACTTC. Its protein product is CASAEGALGQYF.

This chain uses TRBV18 with TRBJ1-5, with D unresolved. This CDR3 is built from 15 residues. V was pared by 2 bases and J by 7 bases, with 15 bases between. Germline-derived CDR1 and CDR2 are KGHSH and LQKENI. CDR3 nucleotide sequence: TGTGCCAGCTCACCATCTCTAATGGGCGGACAGCCCCAGCATTTT. It is translated as CASSPSLMGGQPQHF.

As to this clone: Different DNA sequences within this sample yield the same CDR3. The chain has TRBV18 and TRBJ2-7; a possible D gene is TRBD2 (6 bases). The V gene lost 3 bases and the J gene lost 4 bases, with 13 bases spanning the gap. The CDR3 is 14 residues long. Germline V gene data show CDR1 as KGHSH and CDR2 as LQKENI. The CDR3 loop is CASSPRARGYEQYF. The CDR3, as DNA: TGTGCCAGCTCACCCCGGGCCCGGGGGTACGAGCAGTACTTC.

The chain joins TRBV9 to TRBJ2-3, with TRBD2 identical over 8 bases. This CDR3 has 14 residues. Trimming cost V 4 bases and J 8 bases; bases outside gene matches: 9. Germline CDR1 and CDR2: SGDLS and YYNGEE. DNA of the CDR3: TGTGCCAGCAGCCCAAGGACTAGCCCCAGTACGCAGTATTTT. Translation gives CASSPRTSPSTQYF.

This rearrangement joins TRBV2 to TRBJ2-7; D is uncertain. The germline V gene encodes CDR1 SNHLY and CDR2 FYNNEI. Trimming cost V 4 bases and J 5 bases, with 9 bases left between them. The CDR3 loop spans 12 amino acids. The CDR3 DNA sequence: TGTGCCAGCAGTGTAGTCCCCCACGAGCAGTACTTC. It codes for CASSVVPHEQYF.

The CDR3 protein is CASRDPGTGAQPQHF. For the CDR3, the DNA is TGTGCCAGCAGAGACCCCGGGACAGGGGCTCAGCCCCAGCATTTT. This chain links TRBV6-6 with TRBJ1-5; 10 nucleotides line up with TRBD1. This CDR3 has 15 residues. The junction had 8 bases not matched to a gene; V was cut back by 6 bases and J by 6 bases. The germline CDR1 and CDR2 sequences are MNHNY and SVGAGI (reference sequence).

A few counts support this clone. The chain combines TRBV5-1 with TRBJ2-2, with D unresolved. The CDR3 is 14 amino acids. Trimming left V 4 bases short and J 6 bases short, with 13 bases between. Germline CDR1 reads SGHRS; CDR2 reads YFSETQ. As DNA, the CDR3 is TGCGCCAGCAGCCATCACTCAGAGTCCGGGGAGCTGTTTTTT. This gives the protein CASSHHSESGELFF. Using reference TRBV5-1 and TRBJ2-2 for the parts outside the CDR3, the full variable domain is KAGVTQTPRYLIKTRGQQVTLSCSPISGHRSVSWYQQTPGQGLQFLFEYFSETQRNKGNFPGRFSGRQFSNSRSEMNVSTLELGDSALYLCASSHHSESGELFFGEGSRLTVL.

This clone has a single count. The rearrangement uses TRBV6-6 and TRBJ2-2, with D maybe TRBD2 (6 bases). The V end lost 0 bases, the J end lost 6 bases, and 14 bases lay between the germline ends. Germline CDR1 reads MNHNY; CDR2 reads SVGAGI (reference sequence). This CDR3 region has 16 residues. The CDR3 nucleotides are TGTGCCAGCAGTTACTCGCTAGCGTCGAAGGCCGGGGAGCTGTTTTTT. As protein: CASSYSLASKAGELFF.

The CDR3 is CASSERTGGSPLHF. CDR3 coding DNA: TGTGCCAGCAGTGAACGGACAGGGGGCTCACCCCTCCACTTT. The chain uses TRBV2 and TRBJ1-6, with 11 bases identical to TRBD1. CDR3 length: 14 residues. Germline V gene sequence: CDR1 SNHLY, CDR2 FYNNEI. Unmatched junction bases numbered 1, after V lost 2 bases and J lost 10 bases.